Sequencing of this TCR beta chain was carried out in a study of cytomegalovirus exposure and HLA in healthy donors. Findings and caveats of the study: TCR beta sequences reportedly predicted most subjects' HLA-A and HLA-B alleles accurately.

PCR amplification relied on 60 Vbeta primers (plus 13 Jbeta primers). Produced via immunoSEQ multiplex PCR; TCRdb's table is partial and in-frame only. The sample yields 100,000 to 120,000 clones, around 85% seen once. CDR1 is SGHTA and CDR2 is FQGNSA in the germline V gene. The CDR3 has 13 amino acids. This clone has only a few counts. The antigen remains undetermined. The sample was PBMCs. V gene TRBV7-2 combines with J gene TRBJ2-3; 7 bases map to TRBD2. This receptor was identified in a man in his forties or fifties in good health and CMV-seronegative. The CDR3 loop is CAGGVWGTDTQYF. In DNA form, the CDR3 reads TGTGCGGGGGGGGTTTGGGGCACAGATACGCAGTATTTT. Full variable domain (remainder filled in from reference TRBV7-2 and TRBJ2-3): GAGVSQSPSNKVTEKGKDVELRCDPISGHTALYWYRQSLGQGLEFLIYFQGNSAPDKSGLPSDRFSAERTGGSVSTLTIQRTQQEDSAVYLCAGGVWGTDTQYFGPGTRLTVL.